A selection of T cell receptor beta chains follows, all from one sample in a study of T-cell memory formation after mild COVID-19. TCRdb passed the 5' RACE reads through MiXCR, listing each CDR3 protein once. The sample carries 300,000 to 400,000 distinct CDR3 sequences, approximately 29% recorded once. Source material: PBMCs or a T cell subset sorted from them (not recorded which). Source of these receptors: an adult woman who had mild COVID-19 (a few samples of this study predate the infection). Cell type and time point are not known. CDR3s include the opening cysteine and the closing phenylalanine or tryptophan. The order of the fields is J gene, V gene, CDR3 protein.

TRBJ2-1 TRBV12-3/TRBV12-4 CASSLSLGAADTYNEQFF
TRBJ2-2 TRBV11-2 CASSYNPLNRGANTGELFF
TRBJ2-1 TRBV30 CAWSPKTGGLNEQFF
TRBJ2-7 TRBV4-2 CASSQANEGYYEQYF
TRBJ2-5 TRBV5-8 CASSSRLAGDQETQYF
TRBJ2-7 TRBV20-1 CSAYRLANYEQYF
TRBJ1-5 TRBV30 CAWSVRGSQPQHF
TRBJ1-6 TRBV25-1 CASSDPTGSSYNSPLHF
TRBJ1-5 TRBV24-1 CATSDRTGRGNQPQHF
TRBJ2-1 TRBV7-8 CASSHLREQFF
TRBJ2-1 TRBV18 CASSPTSGNEQFF
TRBJ2-1 TRBV7-8 CASSLRSGGTYNEQFF
TRBJ2-5 TRBV10-3 CAISEPGQGFRETQYF
TRBJ1-2 TRBV25-1 CASSLVRDPTGTFYGYTF
TRBJ1-1 TRBV11-1 CASSPQDPILGMNTEAFF
TRBJ2-7 TRBV15 CATSIGGSVDEQYF
TRBJ2-1 TRBV5-5 CASSLPRLAGYNEQFF
TRBJ2-3 TRBV24-1 CATSDSAVTQYF
TRBJ2-7 TRBV7-2 CASSSTASGSYEQYF
TRBJ1-6 TRBV2 CASIRGLGDSPLHF
TRBJ2-7 TRBV15 CATSRGFGDTRGEQYF
TRBJ1-1 TRBV7-2 CASSRAGQRNTEAFF
TRBJ2-1 TRBV7-8 CASSRTSGVARQFF
TRBJ1-5 TRBV10-3 CAISGSGPEPQHF
TRBJ2-1 TRBV5-1 CASSLGTGRSYNEQFF
TRBJ2-3 TRBV12-3/TRBV12-4 CASSFDRYPDTQYF
TRBJ2-2 TRBV6-2/TRBV6-3 CASSPRTVYTGELFF
TRBJ1-6 TRBV18 CASSPEGSSYNSPLHF
TRBJ1-1 TRBV9 CASSVAGDENTEAFF
TRBJ2-1 TRBV7-8 CASSWSSGGGNEQFF
TRBJ2-1 TRBV3-1 CASSQDVASGAPMEFF
TRBJ2-1 TRBV3-1 CASSPTSAYNEQFF
TRBJ2-7 TRBV7-6 CASSTRDGRRFYEQYF
TRBJ2-3 TRBV5-1 CASSPERNTDTQYF
TRBJ2-3 TRBV11-2 CASSGATDTQYF
TRBJ1-1 TRBV18 CAVNEVSGTEAFF
TRBJ2-5 TRBV6-1 CASKASGASETQYF
TRBJ2-2 TRBV24-1 CATSDTDRLGELFF
TRBJ2-3 TRBV20-1 CSARGAGGMDTQYF
TRBJ2-3 TRBV7-3 CASSFEGGTDTQYF